The subject of this entry is one T cell receptor beta chain. The antigen this receptor binds is unknown. There are no base qualities to consult, and no much larger clone falls within one base. The data belong to a study of cytomegalovirus exposure and HLA in healthy donors (dated by TCRdb to about 2017). A note on the overall study: A later analysis indicated that the 95 to 150 validation repertoires were generated on the platform also employed for the 600 to 750 repertoires of the first cohort. The study was designed to test whether signatures of past pathogen exposure could be identified by cataloging public T cell receptors. In addition to the first cohort of hundreds of subjects, a separate validation cohort of around 110 different subjects was used. To predict cytomegalovirus infection status, the study combined high-throughput TCR immunosequencing, statistical association of individual TCRs with disease status, and machine learning. Results and caveats for the whole study, not just this receptor: In the study, approximately 160 TCR beta chains were listed as associated with cytomegalovirus. In vitro tests confirmed that three of the cytomegalovirus-associated TCR beta chains recognize cytomegalovirus antigens. Cytomegalovirus status was reported to be diagnosed by the classifier with high specificity and sensitivity in both the original and validation cohorts. While some public TCRs were present in many individuals, most TCR sequences turned up only very rarely across donors. The authors suggested that the approach could potentially be generalized to other disease states and immunological phenotypes. In a later analysis, TCRs clustered in the first cohort were found to also tend to co-occur in the 120 or so validation repertoires, with 90% to 95% of cluster scores above 0. A later analysis had no HLA typing for the validation cohort, so co-occurrence there was scored across all 120 repertoires.

The donors belonged to the validation cohort of under 150 subjects, which was separate from the approximately 680-subject first cohort. From cysteine to phenylalanine, the CDR3 is 16 amino acids long. Just CDR3 DNA is preserved here, 48 bases in frame from base 1. CDR1 and CDR2, per the germline V gene, are LGHNA and YNFKEQ. Trimming leaves V shorter by 0 bases and J shorter by 0 bases, with the junction holding 5 bases beyond the gene matches. Library generation was performed with the immunoSEQ multiplex PCR assay. In the original analysis: A statistical classification framework was built to diagnose cytomegalovirus status from the catalog of TCR beta chain sequences. TCRdb re-hosts the immuneACCESS table, in-frame sequences only. Its copies lack some clones; in the studies checked, an unresolved V gene accounts for under half of them, and the cause for the rest is not known. V and J calls and clone size are given by that table; D and trimming were obtained from the DNA. This sample is represented by roughly 120,000 clones; about 85% of them were singletons. 4.4% of the sample rests with the top ten.

The chain employs TRBV4-2 and TRBJ2-7; the central 7 bases match TRBD1. This TCR came from a man between 18 and 29 years old in good health and CMV-seropositive. Sequencing input: PBMCs. DNA sequence: TGTGCCAGCAGCCAAGAACCAAGGGACAGCTCCTACGAGCAGTACTTC. The resulting protein is CASSQEPRDSSYEQYF.